Listed below are T cell receptor beta chains from one sample, sequenced in a study of cytomegalovirus exposure and HLA in healthy donors. Assay: immunoSEQ multiplex PCR; the TCRdb copy retains only in-frame clones and omits some. The data hold under 150,000 clones, with about 78% observed a single time. Sequenced sample: PBMCs. Every receptor here comes from a man aged 50 to 59 in good health and CMV-seropositive. Both conserved end residues are part of each CDR3. A D gene is named only where the DNA matches it firmly. Clone size appears in some rows only: once, few, many, or a class for an expanded clone.

J | V | size | D | DNA | CDR3
TRBJ2-2 | TRBV9 | . | TRBD1 | TGTGCCACCTCCCAGCAGGGGGCAAACACCGGGGAGCTGTTTTTT | CATSQQGANTGELFF
TRBJ1-1 | TRBV11-1 | . | TRBD1 | TGTGCCAGCAGCATAGTACCGACAGGGGCCACTGAAGCTTTCTTT | CASSIVPTGATEAFF
TRBJ2-5 | TRBV27 | . | TRBD2 | TGTGCCAGTAAATTGGGACTAGGGGAAGAGACCCAGTACTTC | CASKLGLGEETQYF
TRBJ1-1 | TRBV5-1 | few | TRBD1 | TGCGCCAGCACCGGACAGGGTGCTGAAGCTTTCTTT | CASTGQGAEAFF
TRBJ2-5 | TRBV27 | . | TRBD1 | TGTGCCAGCAGTTTAACGGGCACAGGGGGACGGGGTGGGACCCAGTACTTC | CASSLTGTGGRGGTQYF
TRBJ1-6 | TRBV5-4 | few | . | TGTGCCAGCAGCTCTCCAGGGAACTCACCCCTCCACTTT | CASSSPGNSPLHF
TRBJ2-2 | TRBV6-1 | . | TRBD2 | TGTGCCAGCAGTGGACTAGCAGGCACCGGGGAGCTGTTTTTT | CASSGLAGTGELFF
TRBJ1-2 | TRBV29-1 | . | . | TGCAGCGCCGGAGGGCTGACTACCGGCTATGGCTACACCTTC | CSAGGLTTGYGYTF
TRBJ2-1 | TRBV7-2 | . | TRBD2 | TGTGCCAGCAGCGCACCTAGCGGGAGCAACAATGAGCAGTTCTTC | CASSAPSGSNNEQFF
TRBJ2-7 | TRBV18 | few | . | TGTGCCAGCGCGAGGGGGAGCGGCGACGAGCAGTACTTC | CASARGSGDEQYF
TRBJ2-7 | TRBV2 | . | . | TGTGCCAGCCGACAGACCCCTGTCAACGAGCAGTACTTC | CASRQTPVNEQYF
TRBJ2-7 | TRBV4-2 | . | TRBD2 | TGTGCCAGCAGCCAAATCAGCGGGAGCTCCTACGAGCAGTACTTC | CASSQISGSSYEQYF
TRBJ2-1 | TRBV18 | . | TRBD2 | TGTGCCAGCTACTTAGCGGGGGGATCCAATGAGCAGTTCTTC | CASYLAGGSNEQFF
TRBJ2-3 | TRBV2 | . | TRBD1 | TGTGCCAGCAGCTCCAATAGGGACAGGTTTCAGTATTTT | CASSSNRDRFQYF
TRBJ1-2 | TRBV7-9 | . | TRBD1 | TGTTCCAGCAGCTCTTTCGACAGGGGCTATGGCTACACCTTC | CSSSSFDRGYGYTF
TRBJ1-2 | TRBV6-1 | few | . | TGTGCCAGCAGTGAAGGGCCCCTAATCGGGGGCTACACCTTC | CASSEGPLIGGYTF
TRBJ1-4 | TRBV6-5 | few | TRBD1 | TGTGCCAGCAGTTACTCGGGACAGAATAATGAAAAACTGTTTTTT | CASSYSGQNNEKLFF
TRBJ1-1 | TRBV5-1 | . | . | TGCGCCAGCAGCTTGGGACTAGAGAACACTGAAGCTTTCTTT | CASSLGLENTEAFF
TRBJ2-5 | TRBV5-5 | . | TRBD1 | TGTGCCAGCAGCCTCTTCGGCCGGGACAGAAAAGAGACCCAGTACTTC | CASSLFGRDRKETQYF
TRBJ2-7 | TRBV2 | . | . | TGTGCCAGCAGTGACGTGGGGGCCCAAAATTACGAGCAGTACTTC | CASSDVGAQNYEQYF
TRBJ2-5 | TRBV5-1 | . | TRBD2 | TGCGCCAGCAGCTACGGACTAGCGGGAGTACAGCGGCCAGAGACCCAGTACTTC | CASSYGLAGVQRPETQYF
TRBJ1-2 | TRBV6-5 | . | TRBD1 | TGTGCCAGCAGTATTGACAGGGGAGGTGGCTACACCTTC | CASSIDRGGGYTF
TRBJ2-1 | TRBV7-6 | . | TRBD2 | TGTGCCAGCAGCCCTGAAGGGACTAGCGGGTGGGGCCTCTCCTACAATGAGCAGTTCTTC | CASSPEGTSGWGLSYNEQFF
TRBJ2-7 | TRBV2 | . | . | TGTGCCAGCAGTTTTCCCTCAACAGGGACCTCCTACGAGCAGTACTTC | CASSFPSTGTSYEQYF
TRBJ1-4 | TRBV11-2 | once | . | TGTGCCAGCACTCGGGCTTGGGGGGACGAAAAACTGTTTTTT | CASTRAWGDEKLFF
TRBJ1-4 | TRBV6-5 | . | TRBD1 | TGTGCCAGCAGTTCCGGGGGACAGGGGGAGGGAAAACTGTTTTTT | CASSSGGQGEGKLFF
TRBJ1-1 | TRBV2 | few | TRBD1 | TGTGCCAGCCTGGACAGGGGGCTCCTGAACACTGAAGCTTTCTTT | CASLDRGLLNTEAFF
TRBJ1-1 | TRBV11-3 | . | . | TGTGCCAGCAGCGGCCGGCGGGCCGAAGCTTTCTTT | CASSGRRAEAFF
TRBJ2-2 | TRBV5-4 | . | TRBD2 | TGTGCCAGCAGCCCTAGCGGAGCGAACACCGGGGAGCTGTTTTTT | CASSPSGANTGELFF
TRBJ1-5 | TRBV27 | few | . | TGTGCCAGCAGTTCCGGAGGACGGGGCAATCAGCCCCAGCATTTT | CASSSGGRGNQPQHF